The entry that follows covers one T cell receptor beta chain sequence. The data stem from a study of monozygotic twins with inflammatory bowel disease. TCRdb reanalyzed the 5' RACE reads, giving one entry per CDR3 protein sequence and no DNA. The sample data list about 330,000 distinct CDR3 sequences. The CDR3 consists of 15 residues. The V call is TRBV12-3 or TRBV12-4, the J call TRBJ1-2; TCRdb calls TRBD1, which cannot be checked without DNA. The source material was blood. The sequence derives from a human donor with ulcerative colitis or Crohn's disease, or a healthy co-twin of an affected twin (not recorded which). The CDR3 region is CASRSGQRSDYGYTF.